This T cell receptor (beta chain) was sequenced for a study of blood T cell repertoires in COVID-19. After removal of 5 bases from V and 8 bases from J, the junction contained 5 bases not matched to a gene. Germline-derived CDR1 and CDR2 are SNHLY and FYNNEI. The CDR3 loop spans 15 amino acids. Profiled with immunoSEQ multiplex PCR; TCRdb holds only in-frame clones, not every one. The sample lists 86,000 or so clones; 91% were seen once. This clone appeared once. J is TRBJ2-1 and V is TRBV2; 14 bases align to TRBD2. This clonotype originated in a woman aged 50 to 60 in a cohort sampled during active COVID-19. Input material: peripheral blood. The CDR3 is CASSRLAGGWDEQFF. Written as DNA, the CDR3 is TGTGCCAGCAGTCGACTAGCGGGAGGGTGGGATGAGCAGTTCTTC.